Here is one TCR beta chain with its context. These data belong to a study of blood T cell repertoires in COVID-19. Study in general: From T cells, B-cell-depleted T cells, or PBMCs came the material, which was cDNA or gDNA.

Clones were sequenced by immunoSEQ multiplex PCR, and TCRdb holds only the in-frame ones, with some missing. The sample lists 110,000 to 150,000 clones; roughly four fifths were seen once. Germline values: CDR1 SGHTA, CDR2 FQGNSA. Trimming removed 5 bases from V and 3 bases from J; junction bases left unmatched: 18. The CDR3 is made up of 18 amino acids. The J gene is TRBJ1-2, the V gene TRBV7-2, with 7 nucleotides matching TRBD1. Sequences were obtained from peripheral blood. The sequence was collected from an elderly man with acute or convalescent COVID-19. The CDR3 DNA is TGTGCCAGCAGCCAACGATACAGCTACAGGGGTGGTGACTATGGCTACACCTTC. The encoded protein is CASSQRYSYRGGDYGYTF.